The rows below give T cell receptor beta chains drawn from one sample of a study of shared clonotypes between healthy human individuals. Assay used: immunoSEQ multiplex PCR; TCRdb lists only in-frame clones, some missing. The sample carries about 470,000 clones, roughly 80% recorded once. The specimen sequenced was PBMCs. These receptors were obtained from a middle-aged woman in good health. Some clones in this sample may be carry-over from other donors' samples. Both conserved end residues are part of each CDR3. D genes are given only for firm matches. Clone size appears in some rows only: once, few, many, or a class for an expanded clone.

abundance	v_gene	d_gene	j_gene	CDR3aa	CDR3nt
-	TRBV18	-	TRBJ2-2	CASSPDRLGYTGELFF	TGTGCCAGCTCACCAGACAGATTGGGCTACACCGGGGAGCTGTTTTTT
-	TRBV6-5	TRBD1	TRBJ2-1	CASSLQTGSYNEQFF	TGTGCCAGCAGTCTACAGACAGGGTCCTACAATGAGCAGTTCTTC
-	TRBV5-4	TRBD2	TRBJ2-1	CASSSWTSGNEQFF	TGTGCCAGCAGCTCCTGGACTAGCGGCAATGAGCAGTTCTTC
-	TRBV28	-	TRBJ1-2	CASSYPFGNHYGYTF	TGTGCCAGCAGTTATCCATTCGGGAACCACTATGGCTACACCTTC
-	TRBV4-2	TRBD2	TRBJ2-1	CASSQVSLAADNEQFF	TGTGCCAGCAGCCAAGTATCCCTAGCGGCAGACAATGAGCAGTTCTTC
-	TRBV5-1	-	TRBJ1-5	CASSLQVSGQPQHF	TGCGCCAGCAGCCTACAGGTCTCAGGGCAGCCCCAGCATTTT
-	TRBV7-2	-	TRBJ1-2	CASSLRGSNYGYTF	TGTGCCAGCAGCTTAAGGGGTTCTAACTATGGCTACACCTTC
-	TRBV7-3	TRBD2	TRBJ2-3	CASSYSGTSDTQYF	TGTGCCAGCAGCTACAGCGGGACCTCAGATACGCAGTATTTT
-	TRBV5-5	-	TRBJ2-7	CASSSYPRRQSYEQYF	TGTGCCAGCAGCTCTTATCCTCGACGGCAGTCCTACGAGCAGTACTTC
-	TRBV6-5	-	TRBJ2-7	CASSYSSAGAFYEQYF	TGTGCCAGCAGTTACTCGAGTGCAGGGGCTTTCTACGAGCAGTACTTC
-	TRBV5-5	-	TRBJ1-2	CASSLSPRDNYGYTF	TGTGCCAGCAGCTTGTCCCCCAGGGATAACTATGGCTACACCTTC
-	TRBV2	TRBD1	TRBJ2-7	CASSLGQGDYEQYF	TGTGCCAGCAGTTTAGGCCAGGGGGACTACGAGCAGTACTTC
-	TRBV18	-	TRBJ2-7	CASSQRVGGRYEQYF	TGTGCCAGCTCACAGCGTGTGGGTGGGAGGTACGAGCAGTACTTC
-	TRBV6-6	TRBD2	TRBJ2-3	CASSYSWTSGTDTQYF	TGTGCCAGCAGTTACTCTTGGACTAGCGGCACAGATACGCAGTATTTT
-	TRBV6-5	-	TRBJ2-7	CASSSTGTSYEQYF	TGTGCCAGCAGTTCTACAGGGACCTCCTACGAGCAGTACTTC
-	TRBV4-1	TRBD2	TRBJ2-7	CASSQGGGVYEQYF	TGCGCCAGCAGCCAAGGGGGAGGGGTATACGAGCAGTACTTC
-	TRBV7-9	-	TRBJ2-1	CASSLSSGYNEQFF	TGTGCCAGCAGCTTATCGAGCGGTTACAATGAGCAGTTCTTC
few	TRBV7-2	TRBD1	TRBJ1-3	CASSRGQSSGNTIYF	TGTGCCAGCAGCCGGGGACAGAGCTCTGGAAACACCATATATTTT
-	TRBV6-1	-	TRBJ1-5	CASSEFEGQPQHF	TGTGCCAGCAGTGAATTTGAGGGTCAGCCCCAGCATTTT
-	TRBV2	-	TRBJ2-2	CASIGGGELFF	TGTGCCAGCATAGGGGGCGGGGAGCTGTTTTTT
-	TRBV28	-	TRBJ2-3	CASKLSGDTQYF	TGTGCCAGCAAGTTGTCTGGGGATACGCAGTATTTT
-	TRBV7-2	-	TRBJ2-3	CASSLTSWRPDTQYF	TGTGCCAGCAGCCTCACTAGTTGGAGGCCAGATACGCAGTATTTT
-	TRBV7-8	-	TRBJ1-2	CASSPREGYGYTF	TGTGCCAGCAGCCCCAGGGAAGGCTATGGCTACACCTTC
-	TRBV18	-	TRBJ2-1	CASSRGRTYNEQFF	TGTGCCAGCTCACGAGGGAGGACCTACAATGAGCAGTTCTTC
-	TRBV11-2	-	TRBJ1-5	CASSLGPTNQPQHF	TGTGCCAGCAGCTTAGGACCGACAAATCAGCCCCAGCATTTT
-	TRBV29-1	-	TRBJ2-3	CSVEGQSTDTQYF	TGCAGCGTTGAAGGCCAGAGCACAGATACGCAGTATTTT
-	TRBV5-1	TRBD1	TRBJ1-1	CASSLAVGQGNTEAFF	TGCGCCAGCAGCTTGGCCGTAGGACAGGGCAACACTGAAGCTTTCTTT
-	TRBV29-1	-	TRBJ1-1	CSVGGRTGRGVTEAFF	TGCAGCGTTGGGGGCCGAACAGGGAGGGGAGTCACTGAAGCTTTCTTT
-	TRBV18	-	TRBJ2-7	CASSPSTGYVYEQYF	TGTGCCAGCTCACCGTCAACAGGGTATGTGTACGAGCAGTACTTC
-	TRBV9	TRBD2	TRBJ2-2	CASSPLAGGKIGELFF	TGTGCCAGCAGCCCACTAGCGGGAGGGAAGATCGGGGAGCTGTTTTTT
few	TRBV4-2	-	TRBJ2-3	CASSQEERASTDTQYF	TGTGCCAGCAGCCAAGAGGAGCGGGCAAGCACAGATACGCAGTATTTT
-	TRBV10-3	-	TRBJ2-7	CAISDEQDGEQYF	TGTGCCATCAGTGATGAGCAGGACGGCGAGCAGTACTTC
-	TRBV27	-	TRBJ2-1	CASSLFPGLVGEQFF	TGTGCCAGCAGTTTATTCCCCGGACTCGTAGGTGAGCAGTTCTTC
-	TRBV7-2	-	TRBJ2-2	CASSRNTGELFF	TGTGCCAGCAGCCGGAACACCGGGGAGCTGTTTTTT
once	TRBV5-6	-	TRBJ2-5	CASSFWGPETQYF	TGTGCCAGCAGCTTTTGGGGCCCGGAGACCCAGTACTTC
-	TRBV6-6	TRBD2	TRBJ2-7	CASSYGRERIEQYF	TGTGCCAGCAGTTACGGGAGGGAGCGGATCGAGCAGTACTTC
-	TRBV15	-	TRBJ2-3	CATSIYGPDTQYF	TGTGCCACCAGCATATATGGACCGGATACGCAGTATTTT
once	TRBV7-6	-	TRBJ2-6	CASSSPGRSGANVLTF	TGTGCCAGCAGCTCCCCGGGTCGGTCTGGGGCCAACGTCCTGACTTTC
-	TRBV9	TRBD2	TRBJ2-7	CASSVSGGPHYYEQYF	TGTGCCAGCAGCGTATCGGGAGGGCCCCACTACTACGAGCAGTACTTC
-	TRBV19	TRBD1	TRBJ1-3	CASATGAGGNTIYF	TGTGCCAGTGCGACAGGGGCAGGAGGAAACACCATATATTTT
-	TRBV28	TRBD2	TRBJ2-7	CASSPRTSGRGQQYF	TGTGCCAGCAGTCCGCGGACTAGCGGGAGGGGGCAACAGTACTTC
once	TRBV5-4	-	TRBJ1-3	CASSFPGSGNTIYF	TGTGCCAGCAGCTTCCCAGGGTCTGGAAACACCATATATTTT
-	TRBV29-1	-	TRBJ2-1	CSAAGQVDNEQFF	TGCAGCGCTGCGGGTCAGGTGGATAATGAGCAGTTCTTC
-	TRBV7-8	TRBD1	TRBJ1-5	CASSQTGLAQPQHF	TGTGCCAGCAGCCAGACAGGGCTCGCTCAGCCCCAGCATTTT
-	TRBV30	TRBD1	TRBJ1-2	CAWTRTGVGGYTF	TGTGCCTGGACTCGGACAGGGGTTGGGGGCTACACCTTC
-	TRBV15	-	TRBJ1-2	CATSRDRVTNYGYTF	TGTGCCACCAGCAGAGACAGGGTTACTAACTATGGCTACACCTTC
-	TRBV5-4	-	TRBJ2-2	CASSLAPTGELFF	TGTGCCAGCAGCTTGGCACCTACCGGGGAGCTGTTTTTT
once	TRBV10-1	-	TRBJ1-3	CASSETGPSVGNTIYF	TGCGCCAGCAGTGAAACGGGACCCTCAGTCGGAAACACCATATATTTT
-	TRBV27	-	TRBJ2-2	CASSLYSLDTGELFF	TGTGCCAGCAGTTTATACTCACTGGATACCGGGGAGCTGTTTTTT
-	TRBV2	TRBD2	TRBJ2-3	CASRQGLAGGPQYF	TGTGCCAGCAGGCAGGGACTAGCGGGAGGTCCGCAGTATTTT
-	TRBV7-9	-	TRBJ2-5	CASSLVGETQYF	TGTGCCAGCAGCTTAGTAGGAGAGACCCAGTACTTC
few	TRBV19	TRBD1	TRBJ1-5	CASSMDRDQPQHF	TGTGCCAGTAGTATGGACAGGGACCAGCCCCAGCATTTT
-	TRBV7-9	TRBD2	TRBJ2-7	CASSSRSPGTIPYEQYF	TGTGCCAGCAGCTCCAGATCCCCCGGGACTATTCCCTACGAGCAGTACTTC
-	TRBV7-3	TRBD1	TRBJ2-3	CASSSGQVSTDTQYF	TGTGCCAGCAGCTCCGGACAGGTTAGCACAGATACGCAGTATTTT
few	TRBV15	TRBD1	TRBJ1-4	CATSREFYRGRTNEKLFF	TGTGCCACCAGCAGAGAGTTCTACAGGGGGCGAACTAATGAAAAACTGTTTTTT
-	TRBV7-8	-	TRBJ1-5	CASSLGTWSNQPQHF	TGTGCCAGCAGCTTGGGGACCTGGAGCAATCAGCCCCAGCATTTT
-	TRBV15	TRBD1	TRBJ1-1	CATSRDFPGGGSTEAFF	TGTGCCACCAGCAGAGATTTCCCAGGGGGCGGTAGCACTGAAGCTTTCTTT